This T cell receptor (beta chain) comes out of a study of cytomegalovirus exposure and HLA in healthy donors. Looking at the study overall: The roughly 660 first-cohort repertoires shared a platform with the 120 validation repertoires, as reported in a later analysis.

The CDR3 runs to 16 residues. The ends were cut back, 0 bases at V and 6 bases at J, with 17 bases in the middle. Per germline, CDR1 MGHRA and CDR2 YSYEKL. Notes on this clone: Its target is not known.

General study findings and limits: It was confirmed in vitro that a few of the CMV-associated chains were specific for CMV antigens. Overall, approximately 180 TCR beta chains were annotated as cytomegalovirus-associated.

Profiling relied on immunoSEQ multiplex PCR, and the TCRdb table lists in-frame clones only, not all of them. The table has approximately 300,000 clones, roughly 90% seen once. The donors formed part of the approximately 120-subject validation cohort, distinct from the roughly 700-subject first cohort. The TCR sequence derives from a woman in her late teens or twenties in good health and CMV-seronegative. The specimen sequenced was PBMCs. This sequence joins TRBV4-1 and TRBJ2-5, with D perhaps TRBD2 (6 bases). CDR3 sequence reads: CASSQDFGLKSQTQYF. The CDR3 nucleotides are TGCGCCAGCAGCCAAGATTTCGGACTAAAGTCCCAGACCCAGTACTTC.